This T cell receptor (beta chain) was retrieved from a study of cytomegalovirus exposure and HLA in healthy donors. Overall study findings and caveats: Productive rates of about 87% or about 30% were seen for most TCR beta V segments in an earlier analysis. There were several of the most significant clusters that appeared linked to common viral pathogens in a later analysis.

In its sample, this clone was seen a few times. Its antigen is undetermined. Unmatched junction bases numbered 11, after V lost 5 bases and J lost 5 bases. The CDR3 is made up of 15 amino acids. CDR1 MGHDK and CDR2 SYGVNS come from the germline V gene. In the PCR, 60 Vbeta and 13 Jbeta primers were used. Repertoires were generated with immunoSEQ multiplex PCR, while TCRdb's copy carries only in-frame clones and drops some. The sample includes a few hundred thousand clones, approximately 84% of them seen just once. The clonotype originates from a woman aged 35 to 49 in good health and CMV-seropositive. V is TRBV25-1 and J is TRBJ1-1, with 7 nucleotides matching TRBD1. Sequenced material: PBMCs. CDR3 region: CASSKGASSGTEAFF. CDR3 coding DNA: TGTGCCAGCAGTAAGGGGGCTTCGTCGGGTACTGAAGCTTTCTTT.